Shown below are 21 T cell receptor beta chains from a single sample sequenced in a study of cytomegalovirus exposure and HLA in healthy donors. The PCR employed 60 Vbeta primers together with 13 Jbeta primers. Sequencing was performed with immunoSEQ multiplex PCR; in TCRdb, only in-frame clones are kept and a portion is missing. The table shows some 140,000 clones, with approximately 79% occurring only once. The sample was PBMCs. The receptors were sampled from a young man in good health and CMV-seronegative.

V and J are TRBV5-6 and TRBJ1-4; 11 bases fit TRBD1. Germline loops: CDR1 SGHDT, CDR2 YYEEEE. The CDR3 extends over 16 amino acids. V shed 7 bases, J shed 3 bases, and the junction held 8 bases outside the gene matches. CDR3 bases: TGTGCCAGCCTACGGACAGGGGGCAGATCTAATGAAAAACTGTTTTTT. Its protein product is CASLRTGGRSNEKLFF.

This clone has just one count. This chain joins TRBV6-5 and TRBJ1-1, with TRBD1 matching over 11 bases. CDR3 length: 15 amino acids. CDR1 MNHEY and CDR2 SVGAGI come from the germline V gene. The ends lost 4 bases at V and 4 bases at J; junction bases unmatched: 5. Here the CDR3 reads CASSWAGTGGTEAFF. The CDR3 region has the DNA TGTGCCAGCAGTTGGGCCGGGACAGGGGGCACTGAAGCTTTCTTT.

This clone was seen a single time. The gene calls are TRBV11-1 and TRBJ1-4; no reliable D call. The CDR3 extends over 14 amino acids. V lost 3 bases and J lost 4, with 9 bases in between. Germline CDR1 SGHAT, CDR2 FQDESV (reference sequence). CDR3 sequence (DNA): TGTGCCAGCAGCTTGAGTCCCCTTAATGAAAAACTGTTTTTT. This sequence encodes CASSLSPLNEKLFF.

This chain uses TRBV2 with TRBJ2-7; 12 bases line up with TRBD1. Trimming took 3 bases from V and 5 from J; bases not matched to a gene: 5. Germline loops: CDR1 SNHLY, CDR2 FYNNEI. This CDR3 spans 15 amino acids. CDR3 in amino acids: CASSDTGTGGDEQYF. Here the CDR3 DNA reads TGTGCCAGCAGTGATACTGGGACAGGGGGCGACGAGCAGTACTTC.

The V and J genes are TRBV27 and TRBJ2-7; no clear D gene. The CDR3 length is 14 residues. The germline V and J ends were trimmed by 5 bases and 3 bases, with 14 bases remaining between them. Germline assignment: CDR1 MNHEY and CDR2 SMNVEV (reference sequence). CDR3 nucleotide sequence: TGTGCCAGCAGTCCATCAGGATTGCACTACGAGCAGTACTTC. Translation gives CASSPSGLHYEQYF.

J is TRBJ2-6 and V is TRBV7-9, with D tentatively TRBD1 (6 bases). CDR1 is SEHNR, CDR2 FQNEAQ, per germline (reference sequence). The length of the CDR3 is 18 residues. Between the trimmed V and J ends, which lost 2 bases and 0 bases, there was a span of 14 bases. CDR3 sequence reads: CASSLWGTPNSGANVLTF. In DNA, the CDR3 is TGTGCCAGCAGCTTATGGGGGACACCCAACTCTGGGGCCAACGTCCTGACTTTC. The whole variable domain, filled in from reference TRBV7-9 and TRBJ2-6, reads DTGVSQNPRHKITKRGQNVTFRCDPISEHNRLYWYRQTLGQGPEFLTYFQNEAQLEKSRLLSDRFSAERPKGSFSTLEIQRTEQGDSAMYLCASSLWGTPNSGANVLTFGAGSRLTVL.

V gene TRBV7-2 combines with J gene TRBJ1-1; TRBD1 is a possible D gene (6 bases). The CDR3 totals 14 residues. Germline V gene data show CDR1 as SGHTA and CDR2 as FQGNSA. Trimming shortened V by 3 bases and J by 5 bases, and 13 bases separated the two germline ends. Here the CDR3 DNA reads TGTGCCAGCAGCTTCAAGGGGGTAGAGACTGAAGCTTTCTTT. This sequence encodes CASSFKGVETEAFF.

The chain couples TRBV7-2 to TRBJ2-3; no definite D call. The V gene's germline CDR1 is SGHTA and CDR2 FQGNSA. Between the trimmed V and J ends, which lost 5 bases and 7 bases, there was a span of 7 bases. The CDR3 consists of 11 residues. In DNA, the CDR3 is TGTGCCAGCAGCCCACAATATACGCAGTATTTT. As protein: CASSPQYTQYF. The full variable domain, rest sourced from reference TRBV7-2 and TRBJ2-3, is GAGVSQSPSNKVTEKGKDVELRCDPISGHTALYWYRQSLGQGLEFLIYFQGNSAPDKSGLPSDRFSAERTGGSVSTLTIQRTQQEDSAVYLCASSPQYTQYFGPGTRLTVL.

This chain uses TRBV7-2 with TRBJ1-1, with 10 bases aligning to TRBD1. This CDR3 contains 16 residues. The germline gives CDR1 SGHTA, CDR2 FQGNSA. The J segment lost 2 bases and the V segment lost 6 bases, leaving 9 bases of the junction unmatched. Written as DNA, the CDR3 is TGTGCCAGCAGACCCTGGGACAGGGGCCTAAACACTGAAGCTTTCTTT. Translated: CASRPWDRGLNTEAFF.

The J gene is TRBJ1-1, the V gene TRBV7-9, with TRBD1 identical over 7 bases. Per the germline V gene, CDR1 is SEHNR and CDR2 is FQNEAQ (reference sequence). V shed 3 bases and J 2 bases; nucleotides not matched to a gene: 3. This CDR3 region has 14 residues. DNA of the CDR3: TGTGCCAGCAGCTTTGGACAGGCCAACACTGAAGCTTTCTTT. It yields the protein CASSFGQANTEAFF.

The chain links TRBV7-9 to TRBJ1-4; 7 nucleotides align to TRBD1. Germline V gives CDR1 SEHNR, CDR2 FQNEAQ (reference sequence). This CDR3 contains 17 residues. With 1 base clipped from V and 4 bases from J, the junction kept 9 bases outside the gene matches. The CDR3 loop reads CASSLGTGSPGNEKLFF. The CDR3 bases are TGTGCCAGCAGCTTAGGGACAGGCTCCCCCGGTAATGAAAAACTGTTTTTT. Full variable domain (rest looked up from reference TRBV7-9 and TRBJ1-4): DTGVSQNPRHKITKRGQNVTFRCDPISEHNRLYWYRQTLGQGPEFLTYFQNEAQLEKSRLLSDRFSAERPKGSFSTLEIQRTEQGDSAMYLCASSLGTGSPGNEKLFFGSGTQLSVL.

This clone was recorded only once. The chain employs TRBV9 and TRBJ2-1; TRBD1 matches at 12 bases. J gave up 8 bases and V 3 bases, and 6 bases lay outside the gene matches. From germline, CDR1 is SGDLS and CDR2 YYNGEE. CDR3 size: 15 residues. As DNA, the CDR3 is TGTGCCAGCAGCGAGGGACAGGGGGCCGGGGATGAGCAGTTCTTC. Protein: CASSEGQGAGDEQFF.

This clone was seen a few times. The V gene is TRBV27, the J gene TRBJ1-1; TRBD1 agrees at 7 bases. Germline loops: CDR1 MNHEY, CDR2 SMNVEV (reference sequence). Losses at the gene ends were 1 base for V and 8 bases for J; bases not matched to a gene: 7. The CDR3 loop spans 14 amino acids. Here the CDR3 reads CASSLFSKGGEAFF. The CDR3 DNA sequence: TGTGCCAGCAGTTTATTCTCTAAAGGGGGCGAAGCTTTCTTT.

V and J are TRBV9 and TRBJ2-1; 13 nucleotides align to TRBD2. Trimming took 4 bases from V and 2 from J; bases not matched to a gene: 3. In germline, CDR1 is SGDLS, CDR2 YYNGEE. The CDR3 extends over 16 amino acids. As DNA, the CDR3 is TGTGCCAGCAGCACAGGGACTAGCGGGGCCTACAATGAGCAGTTCTTC. Residues: CASSTGTSGAYNEQFF. Variable domain in full (rest from reference TRBV9 and TRBJ2-1): DSGVTQTPKHLITATGQRVTLRCSPRSGDLSVYWYQQSLDQGLQFLIQYYNGEERAKGNILERFSAQQFPDLHSELNLSSLELGDSALYFCASSTGTSGAYNEQFFGPGTRLTVL.

V usage is TRBV5-6 and J usage is TRBJ2-1, with TRBD1 matching 8 bases. Per germline, CDR1 SGHDT and CDR2 YYEEEE. This CDR3 has 16 amino acids. Trimming took 4 bases from V and 3 from J; bases not matched to a gene: 9. CDR3 in amino acids: CASSPRGGQDYNEQFF. DNA of the CDR3: TGTGCCAGCAGCCCAAGAGGGGGACAGGACTACAATGAGCAGTTCTTC.

The J gene is TRBJ1-2, the V gene TRBV27, with D perhaps TRBD1 (6 bases). The V gene's germline CDR1 is MNHEY and CDR2 SMNVEV (reference sequence). With 5 bases removed from V and 7 bases from J, the gap between germline ends came to 8 bases. The CDR3 has 11 residues. The CDR3 region is CASSGGAGYTF. The CDR3 coding sequence is TGTGCCAGCAGTGGGGGGGCTGGCTACACCTTC.

The chain combines TRBV2 with TRBJ1-1; D call uncertain. This CDR3 is built from 11 residues. Trimming stripped 4 bases from V and 8 bases from J, with 8 bases between. The germline V gene encodes CDR1 SNHLY and CDR2 FYNNEI. CDR3 nucleotide sequence: TGTGCCAGCAGTGGTGCGGGAGAAGCTTTCTTT. It encodes CASSGAGEAFF.

In its sample, this clone was seen once. The chain combines TRBV29-1 with TRBJ1-3; tentatively, D is TRBD1 (6 bases). The germline V and J ends were trimmed by 6 bases and 3 bases, with 18 bases remaining between them. CDR1 and CDR2 from the germline V gene are SQVTM and ANQGSEA. There are 15 residues in the CDR3. The CDR3 DNA reads TGCAGCGTACGAGGGGGGGGCTCGTATGGAAACACCATATATTTT. Translating it yields CSVRGGGSYGNTIYF.

V is TRBV20-1 and J is TRBJ1-1; D gene ambiguous. Trimming removed 3 bases at V and 0 bases at J, with 2 bases between. CDR1 is DFQATT, CDR2 SNEGSKA, per germline (reference sequence). The CDR3 runs 11 residues. CDR3 residues: CSASMNTEAFF. The CDR3, as DNA: TGCAGTGCTAGTATGAACACTGAAGCTTTCTTT.

The gene calls are TRBV4-3 and TRBJ1-3, with unresolved D. Trimming shortened V by 3 bases and J by 0 bases, and 12 bases separated the two germline ends. CDR1 is LGHNA and CDR2 is YSLEER in the germline V gene. CDR3 length equals 16 residues. The CDR3 DNA reads as TGCGCCAGCAGCCATAGGTCTGGGAGCTCTGGAAACACCATATATTTT. Translating it yields CASSHRSGSSGNTIYF.

CDR3 sequence (DNA): TGCGCCAGCAGCTTTACCTCCGGGACAGGGATCTATGGCTACACCTTC. This sequence encodes CASSFTSGTGIYGYTF. The chain has TRBV5-1 and TRBJ1-2; 9 bases line up with TRBD1. The CDR3 covers 16 residues. J was trimmed by 4 bases and V by 2 bases; bases with no gene match: 9. Germline V lookup: CDR1 SGHRS, CDR2 YFSETQ.